The 20 T cell receptor beta chains reported below all come from one sample, sequenced in a study of liver allograft versus peripheral blood T cells. Background on the study: Transplanted livers held T cell receptor repertoires, and these were compared with repertoires in recipients' peripheral blood.

Each CDR3 protein is one row after TCRdb ran MiXCR on the reads. Among 9,500 to 12,000 distinct CDR3 sequences, around a quarter were seen once, and the ten largest hold 1.6%. Receptor source: a human patient who had a liver transplant. Some of the T cells might come from the graft donor.

The chain employs TRBV27 and TRBJ2-1; TRBD1 aligns across 8 bases. V shed 5 bases and J 9 bases; nucleotides not matched to a gene: 6. The V gene's germline CDR1 is MNHEY and CDR2 SMNVEV (reference sequence). The CDR3 is 13 amino acids. Written as DNA, the CDR3 is TGTGCCAGCAGTCCCACAGGGGGAGGTGAGCAGTTCTTC. Translation: CASSPTGGGEQFF.

The J gene is TRBJ1-2, the V gene TRBV11-2, with D possibly TRBD1 on 6 matching bases. This CDR3 region has 16 residues. V was clipped by 2 bases and J by 4 bases, with 17 bases between them. Germline lookup yields CDR1 SGHAT and CDR2 FQNNGV. Written as DNA, the CDR3 is TGTGCCAGCAGCTTAAAGTGGGTCGCAGGGGCCTATGGCTACACCTTC. This encodes CASSLKWVAGAYGYTF.

The CDR3 loop reads CASSYVDGFEQYF. CDR3 sequence (DNA): TGTGCCAGCAGTTACGTCGATGGTTTCGAGCAGTACTTC. The chain joins TRBV27 to TRBJ2-7; no definite D call. V was shortened by 4 bases and J by 6 bases, with 13 bases between the two germline ends. Germline assignment: CDR1 MNHEY and CDR2 SMNVEV (reference sequence). The CDR3 contains 13 residues.

This clonotype was seen only a few times. This chain connects TRBV30 to TRBJ2-2, with D uncertain. The CDR3 contains 16 residues. V lost 0 bases and J lost 0, with 11 bases in between. Germline CDR1 reads GTSNPN; CDR2 reads SVGIG (reference sequence). The CDR3 sequence is CAWSVLRAANTGELFF. CDR3 nucleotides: TGTGCCTGGAGTGTACTTAGGGCGGCGAACACCGGGGAGCTGTTTTTT.

This clonotype was observed a few times. The gene calls are TRBV28 and TRBJ2-7; D is ambiguous. The ends were cut back, 3 bases at V and 1 base at J, with 19 bases in the middle. The CDR3 is 17 residues long. Germline V gives CDR1 MDHEN, CDR2 SYDVKM. DNA of the CDR3: TGTGCCAGCAGTTTCCCATCAAGGGCAGACCCTTCCTACGAGCAGTACTTC. Translation gives CASSFPSRADPSYEQYF. The variable domain in full, with the rest retrieved from reference TRBV28 and TRBJ2-7, is DVKVTQSSRYLVKRTGEKVFLECVQDMDHENMFWYRQDPGLGLRLIYFSYDVKMKEKGDIPEGYSVSREKKERFSLILESASTNQTSMYLCASSFPSRADPSYEQYFGPGTRLTVT.

The rearrangement uses TRBV20-1 and TRBJ2-7, with unresolved D. The V gene's germline CDR1 is DFQATT and CDR2 SNEGSKA (reference sequence). The V gene lost 5 bases and the J gene lost 5 bases, with 16 bases spanning the gap. The length of the CDR3 is 13 residues. In nucleotides, the CDR3 is TGCAGTGCTTCAGCGAACAGTAACAACGAGCAGTACTTC. Amino acids: CSASANSNNEQYF.

The chain carries TRBV12-3 or TRBV12-4 and TRBJ1-5; D not certain. V was cut by 5 bases and J by 4 bases, with 9 bases left in between. The CDR3 has 13 amino acids. The CDR3, as DNA: TGTGCCAGCAGTCCATCGGAGAATCAGCCCCAGCATTTT. Protein: CASSPSENQPQHF.

This clonotype is medium-sized within its sample. V usage is TRBV6-1 and J usage is TRBJ1-5; 9 bases match TRBD1. Looked up from germline, CDR1 is MNHNS and CDR2 is SASEGT. V lost 4 bases to trimming and J lost 5 bases; unmatched junction nucleotides: 6. The CDR3 runs 15 residues. CDR3 nucleotides: TGTGCCAGCAGTGGGGACAGGGCTGGTGATCAGCCCCAGCATTTT. Its translation: CASSGDRAGDQPQHF.

This clonotype has just a few counts. This sequence joins TRBV12-3 or TRBV12-4 and TRBJ2-7; 11 positions match TRBD2. V shed 2 bases, J shed 5 bases, and the junction held 5 bases outside the gene matches. The CDR3 covers 15 residues. The CDR3, as DNA: TGTGCCAGCAGTTTATCGACTAGCGGGAACGACGAGCAGTACTTC. It is translated as CASSLSTSGNDEQYF.

This chain connects TRBV5-4 to TRBJ2-7; possibly TRBD1 or TRBD2 for D (5 bases each). Germline V gives CDR1 SGHNT, CDR2 YYREEE (reference sequence). V lost 5 bases and J lost 2, with 17 bases in between. The CDR3 sequence is 15 residues long. DNA for the CDR3: TGTGCCAGCAGTCGCGACCGGGACCCCGCCTACGAGCAGTACTTC. Translation: CASSRDRDPAYEQYF. The full variable domain, in which reference TRBV5-4 and TRBJ2-7 provide the parts outside the CDR3, is ETGVTQSPTHLIKTRGQQVTLRCSSQSGHNTVSWYQQALGQGPQFIFQYYREEENGRGNFPPRFSGLQFPNYSSELNVNALELDDSALYLCASSRDRDPAYEQYFGPGTRLTVT.

This rearrangement joins TRBV6-5 to TRBJ2-7, with TRBD1 identical over 7 bases. The CDR3 sequence is 13 residues long. J lost 6 bases, V lost 5 bases, and 7 bases had no gene match. The germline V gene encodes CDR1 MNHEY and CDR2 SVGAGI. The CDR3 region has the DNA TGTGCCAGCAGTGCATACAGGGGAAGCGAGCAGTACTTC. Translated, it gives CASSAYRGSEQYF.

The count of this clonotype is one. This chain uses TRBV11-1 with TRBJ2-1, with D uncertain. Germline V gene data show CDR1 as SGHAT and CDR2 as FQDESV (reference sequence). This CDR3 has 14 residues. V was clipped by 5 bases and J by 2 bases, with 10 bases between them. This chain's CDR3 is CASSPDSPYNEQFF. Here the CDR3 DNA reads TGTGCCAGCAGCCCAGATAGCCCCTACAATGAGCAGTTCTTC.

This clonotype was counted only a few times. V and J are TRBV5-4 and TRBJ2-3; 10 positions match TRBD2. This CDR3 has 16 residues. Per germline, CDR1 SGHNT and CDR2 YYREEE (reference sequence). After removal of 9 bases from V and 5 bases from J, the junction contained 15 bases not matched to a gene. CDR3 residues: CATKAGGPYSGDTQYF. In DNA, the CDR3 is TGTGCCACCAAAGCGGGGGGGCCGTATTCTGGAGATACGCAGTATTTT.

At least ten counts were recorded for this clonotype. The V gene is TRBV6-5, the J gene TRBJ1-1; D is unresolved. The CDR3 spans 12 residues. V was cut by 4 bases and J by 7 bases, with 10 bases left in between. Germline loops: CDR1 MNHEY, CDR2 SVGAGI. The CDR3 region is CASSWSEGEAFF. The CDR3 coding sequence is TGTGCCAGCAGTTGGTCGGAAGGTGAAGCTTTCTTT.

This clonotype was found many times. CDR3 sequence (DNA): TGTGCCAGTAGTCCAGGACAGGGGATAACTGAAGCTTTCTTT. It is translated as CASSPGQGITEAFF. The rearrangement joins TRBV19 to TRBJ1-1, with 9 bases that match TRBD1. CDR3 length: 14 amino acids. The J segment lost 5 bases and the V segment lost 5 bases, leaving 6 bases of the junction unmatched. Germline V CDR1 and CDR2: LNHDA, SQIVND (reference sequence). The full variable domain, with the rest looked up from reference TRBV19 and TRBJ1-1, is DGGITQSPKYLFRKEGQNVTLSCEQNLNHDAMYWYRQDPGQGLRLIYYSQIVNDFQKGDIAEGYSVSREKKESFPLTVTSAQKNPTAFYLCASSPGQGITEAFFGQGTRLTVV.

This clonotype qualifies as medium-sized. V is TRBV6-1 and J is TRBJ1-5, with D possibly TRBD1 on 5 matching bases. The CDR3 length is 15 residues. The germline CDR1 and CDR2 sequences are MNHNS and SASEGT. The V gene lost 6 bases and the J gene lost 2 bases, with 14 bases spanning the gap. Here the CDR3 reads CASRTPGRRNQPQHF. The CDR3 nucleotides are TGTGCCAGCAGGACACCAGGGAGGCGCAATCAGCCCCAGCATTTT.

By share, this clonotype counts as medium-sized. The V and J genes are TRBV29-1 and TRBJ1-2; 9 bases are a match to TRBD1. J gave up 3 bases and V 6 bases, and 17 bases lay outside the gene matches. The CDR3 totals 17 residues. Germline values: CDR1 SQVTM, CDR2 ANQGSEA. CDR3 loop: CSVRLPLDRGGDYGYTF. DNA of the CDR3: TGCAGCGTGCGACTCCCCTTGGACAGGGGAGGGGACTATGGCTACACCTTC.

This clonotype was recorded many times. The chain uses TRBV15 and TRBJ2-7; D might be TRBD2 (6 bases). The CDR3 spans 14 residues. Germline-derived CDR1 and CDR2 are LNHNV and YYDKDF (reference sequence). Trimming pared 5 bases from V and 6 bases from J, leaving 17 bases between. The CDR3 region is CATSLGRGSGEQYF. The CDR3 DNA reads as TGTGCCACCAGCCTCGGTCGGGGGTCAGGCGAGCAGTACTTC.

This clonotype qualifies as medium-sized (0.01 to 0.1%). The chain combines TRBV18 with TRBJ1-6, with D possibly TRBD1 on 6 matching bases. Trimming left V 3 bases short and J 11 bases short, with 11 bases between. The CDR3 loop spans 13 amino acids. Germline assignment: CDR1 KGHSH and CDR2 LQKENI. Here the CDR3 DNA reads TGTGCCAGCTCACCTATTGACAGGACACCCCTCCACTTT. Translation gives CASSPIDRTPLHF. Variable domain in full (rest from reference TRBV18 and TRBJ1-6): NAGVMQNPRHLVRRRGQEARLRCSPMKGHSHVYWYRQLPEEGLKFMVYLQKENIIDESGMPKERFSAEFPKEGPSILRIQQVVRGDSAAYFCASSPIDRTPLHFGNGTRLTVT.

This clonotype is categorized as medium-sized. The genes are TRBV30 and TRBJ2-7; 8 bases line up with TRBD1. CDR3 size: 23 residues. V lost 2 bases, J lost 0 bases, and 30 bases stayed unmatched. The V gene's germline CDR1 is GTSNPN and CDR2 SVGIG (reference sequence). The CDR3, as DNA: TGTGCCTGGAGTCCCCCAAGGGACAGGTGGGTCGTGGCCGTTTTGGTGGCCTCCTACGAGCAGTACTTC. Its translation: CAWSPPRDRWVVAVLVASYEQYF.